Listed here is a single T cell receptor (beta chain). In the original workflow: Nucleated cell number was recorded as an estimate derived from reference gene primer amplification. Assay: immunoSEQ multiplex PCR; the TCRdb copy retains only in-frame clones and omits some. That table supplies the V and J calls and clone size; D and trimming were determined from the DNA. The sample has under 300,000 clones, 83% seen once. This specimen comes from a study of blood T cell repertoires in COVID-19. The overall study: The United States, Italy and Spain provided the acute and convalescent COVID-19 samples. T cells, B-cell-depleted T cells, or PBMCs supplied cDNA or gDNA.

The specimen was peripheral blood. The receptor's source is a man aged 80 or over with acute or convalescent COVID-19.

CDR3 DNA sequence: TGTGCCAGCAGTCTCCCAGGGGGGCCCCAAGAGACCCAGTACTTC. It codes for CASSLPGGPQETQYF. The V and J genes are TRBV28 and TRBJ2-5, with TRBD1 as a possible D gene (7 bases). This CDR3 is built from 15 residues. In germline, CDR1 is MDHEN, CDR2 SYDVKM. Trimming left V 5 bases short and J 1 base short, with 14 bases between.